The 8 T cell receptor beta chains listed next were all sequenced from one sample in a study of a mutant IDH1 vaccine in newly diagnosed glioma. Antigens for these TCRs are unknown. Regarding time point: week 35, safety follow-up. A 20-mer mutant IDH1 peptide at 300 ug was injected subcutaneously with topical imiquimod. Some clones are missing from TCRdb's copy, which holds only in-frame ones; the method was immunoSEQ multiplex PCR. The sample lists 60,000 to 75,000 clones, more than 85% occurring once. This specimen was PBMCs, taken from a glioma patient whose treatment included an IDH1 peptide vaccine. These receptors all stem from a man aged 30 to 39 with glioma.

The V and J genes are TRBV7-9 and TRBJ2-1; 10 bases agree with TRBD2. V was pared by 5 bases and J by 6 bases, with 10 bases of the junction left unmatched. CDR3 length: 16 amino acids. CDR1 and CDR2 from the germline V gene are SEHNR and FQNEAQ (reference sequence). The CDR3 DNA follows: TGTGCCAGCAGCAAAATACTAGCGGGGTTCTTCAATGAGCAGTTCTTC. Amino acid sequence: CASSKILAGFFNEQFF.

This chain connects TRBV11-2 to TRBJ2-1; 8 nucleotides line up with TRBD2. Germline assignment: CDR1 SGHAT and CDR2 FQNNGV. There are 11 residues in the CDR3. The trim removed 10 bases at V and 7 bases at J, leaving 3 bases unmatched. CDR3 in DNA: TGTGCCACGGGACTAGTAAATGAGCAGTTCTTC. This sequence encodes CATGLVNEQFF.

The chain couples TRBV4-3 to TRBJ1-6, with D possibly matching TRBD1 (6 bases). The CDR3 has 16 residues. Trimming removed 1 base from V and 7 bases from J, with 14 bases in between. Germline CDR1 LGHNA, CDR2 YSLEER. As DNA, the CDR3 is TGCGCCAGCAGCCAAGGGTCTGTGGGGACAAATTCACCCCTCCACTTT. This codes for CASSQGSVGTNSPLHF.

The V call is TRBV6-5, the J call TRBJ2-3; D is perhaps TRBD1 (8 bases). The germline V and J ends were trimmed by 4 bases and 5 bases, with 19 bases remaining between them. This CDR3 is built from 16 residues. CDR1 is MNHEY, CDR2 SVGAGI, per germline. The CDR3 coding sequence is TGTGCCAGCAGTTTTTACAGGGGGGGTGAAAAAGATACGCAGTATTTT. It specifies CASSFYRGGEKDTQYF.

The rearrangement joins TRBV7-8 to TRBJ1-2; 9 bases align to TRBD1. Germline CDR1 is SGHVS and CDR2 is FQNEAQ. There are 16 residues in the CDR3. V shed 0 bases, J shed 7 bases, and the junction held 9 bases outside the gene matches. The CDR3 region is CASSLARGQGRGGYTF. DNA for the CDR3: TGTGCCAGCAGCTTAGCGCGGGGACAGGGAAGGGGTGGCTACACCTTC.

The rearrangement uses TRBV11-2 and TRBJ2-7; 9 bases agree with TRBD2. The CDR3 extends over 15 amino acids. The germline V gene encodes CDR1 SGHAT and CDR2 FQNNGV. The ends lost 5 bases at V and 7 bases at J; junction bases unmatched: 12. CDR3 sequence: CASSHVLRGGREQYF. CDR3 coding DNA: TGTGCCAGCAGCCACGTTCTGCGGGGGGGCCGGGAGCAGTACTTC. The entire variable domain, with the rest obtained from reference TRBV11-2 and TRBJ2-7, is as follows: EAGVAQSPRYKIIEKRQSVAFWCNPISGHATLYWYQQILGQGPKLLIQFQNNGVVDDSQLPKDRFSAERLKGVDSTLKIQPAKLEDSAVYLCASSHVLRGGREQYFGPGTRLTVT.

The V call is TRBV7-9, the J call TRBJ2-1; D gene unclear. The CDR3 is made up of 12 amino acids. V lost 1 base and J lost 11, with 9 bases in between. CDR1 is SEHNR and CDR2 is FQNEAQ in the germline V gene (reference sequence). CDR3 region: CASSLGATKQFF. DNA for the CDR3: TGTGCCAGCAGCTTAGGAGCAACTAAGCAGTTCTTC. The full variable domain, its missing parts supplied by reference TRBV7-9 and TRBJ2-1, is DTGVSQNPRHKITKRGQNVTFRCDPISEHNRLYWYRQTLGQGPEFLTYFQNEAQLEKSRLLSDRFSAERPKGSFSTLEIQRTEQGDSAMYLCASSLGATKQFFGPGTRLTVL.

The chain is built from TRBV5-1 and TRBJ2-1; D may be TRBD2 (6 bases). The V end lost 2 bases, the J end lost 8 bases, and 11 bases lay between the germline ends. The germline V gene encodes CDR1 SGHRS and CDR2 YFSETQ. The CDR3 has 13 residues. The CDR3 protein is CASSFLADHEQFF. The CDR3 nucleotides read TGCGCCAGCAGCTTCTTAGCGGACCATGAGCAGTTCTTC.